The 6 T cell receptor beta chains reported below all come from one sample, sequenced in a study of T cell responses to AZD1222 COVID-19 vaccine. The repertoire was sequenced with immunoSEQ multiplex PCR; TCRdb's copy has only in-frame clones and lacks some. The repertoire has 200,000 to 300,000 clones, more than 85% of them found once; the top ten carry around 0.6%. Sequencing used peripheral blood, obtained on day 0 of AZD1222 vaccination. The receptor set was obtained from an adult in good health.

The V call is TRBV7-8, the J call TRBJ2-1; 10 bases match TRBD2. The CDR3 has 18 amino acids. With V trimmed by 4 bases and J by 0 bases, 9 bases remained unmatched. CDR1 SGHVS and CDR2 FQNEAQ come from the germline V gene. CDR3 nucleotide sequence: TGTGCCAGCAGCTCAGGGACTAGCGCCCGCAGCTCCTACAATGAGCAGTTCTTC. Protein sequence: CASSSGTSARSSYNEQFF.

The CDR3 sequence is CASSLSRGRSTNEQFF. In DNA form, the CDR3 reads TGTGCCAGCAGTTTATCGCGTGGGAGGAGTACAAATGAGCAGTTCTTC. This rearrangement joins TRBV27 to TRBJ2-1; D possibly corresponds to TRBD2 (6 bases). V was pared by 0 bases and J by 7 bases, with 16 bases between. The germline V gene encodes CDR1 MNHEY and CDR2 SMNVEV (reference sequence). There are 16 residues in the CDR3.

This clone was counted once. The rearrangement joins TRBV7-9 to TRBJ1-5; possible D gene TRBD1, 6 bases. CDR1 and CDR2 from the germline V gene are SEHNR and FQNEAQ (reference sequence). The CDR3 spans 15 residues. The germline V and J ends were trimmed by 1 base and 6 bases, with 13 bases remaining between them. The CDR3 DNA sequence: TGTGCCAGCAGCTTAGTAGGGGGTAAAGGTCAGCCCCAGCATTTT. The encoded protein is CASSLVGGKGQPQHF. Together with reference TRBV7-9 and TRBJ1-5, the CDR3 gives the full variable domain: DTGVSQNPRHKITKRGQNVTFRCDPISEHNRLYWYRQTLGQGPEFLTYFQNEAQLEKSRLLSDRFSAERPKGSFSTLEIQRTEQGDSAMYLCASSLVGGKGQPQHFGDGTRLSIL.

This chain uses TRBV28 with TRBJ2-7; TRBD1 or TRBD2 may be the D gene (5 bases each). The germline CDR1 and CDR2 sequences are MDHEN and SYDVKM. The CDR3 extends over 13 amino acids. Trimming left V 6 bases short and J 6 bases short, with 15 bases between. The CDR3 DNA follows: TGTGCCAGCAGAAGAACCCGGGACGTCGAGCAGTACTTC. The encoded protein is CASRRTRDVEQYF.

The V gene is TRBV6-1, the J gene TRBJ1-5; 7 bases fit TRBD1. With 3 bases clipped from V and 3 bases from J, the junction kept 8 bases outside the gene matches. Germline-derived CDR1 and CDR2 are MNHNS and SASEGT. The CDR3 has 16 residues. CDR3 DNA sequence: TGTGCCAGCAGTGAGAGCAGGGGGTACCTCAATCAGCCCCAGCATTTT. This encodes CASSESRGYLNQPQHF.

This clone has only one observation. V is TRBV30 and J is TRBJ1-3, with a tentative D call TRBD1 (5 bases). Trimming removed 2 bases from V and 2 bases from J, with 7 bases in between. CDR1 and CDR2 from the germline V gene are GTSNPN and SVGIG (reference sequence). The CDR3 totals 13 residues. CDR3 loop: CAWSRGAGNTIYF. The CDR3 DNA follows: TGTGCCTGGAGTCGGGGGGCTGGAAACACCATATATTTT.